These 4 T cell receptor beta chains share one sample of origin, sequenced in a study of CD8+CD57+ T cells in acquired aplastic anemia. Genomic DNA, the template, was used for profiling of the TCR beta VDJ and CDR3. TCRdb redid the calling of the reads with MiXCR, one entry per CDR3 protein. The profile shows 300,000 or so distinct CDR3 sequences, around three fifths of them singletons. Specimen: sorted CD4+, CD8+, or CD8+CD57+ T cells (not recorded which) from PBMCs. The origin of the receptors is a human donor with severe aplastic anemia or a healthy control (not recorded which).

V usage is TRBV24-1 and J usage is TRBJ1-5; D is ambiguous. The germline V gene encodes CDR1 KGHDR and CDR2 SFDVKD. The CDR3 is 14 amino acids. The V end was cut by 4 bases, the J end by 8 bases, with 14 bases between. DNA of the CDR3: TGTGCCACCAGTGAGCCCGACGGACTAAAGCCCCAGCATTTT. It specifies CATSEPDGLKPQHF.

The table lists this clonotype with many counts. This rearrangement joins TRBV12-5 to TRBJ2-7; 8 bases align to TRBD2. Germline assignment: CDR1 LGHNT and CDR2 FRNRAP. The CDR3 has 15 amino acids. V lost 3 bases, J lost 7 bases, and 11 bases stayed unmatched. The CDR3 sequence: CASGFGSGGPTEQYF. The CDR3 DNA is TGTGCTAGTGGTTTTGGGAGCGGGGGCCCCACGGAGCAGTACTTC.

Turning to this clonotype: A much more abundant neighbour one base away suggests this may be a read error. V gene TRBV24-1 combines with J gene TRBJ2-1; TRBD1 agrees at 7 bases. Germline CDR1 and CDR2: KGHDR and SFDVKD. The CDR3 extends over 14 amino acids. The CDR3 reads CASSHEGASNEQSF. The DNA of the CDR3 is TGTGCCAGCAGCCATGAGGGGGCGTCGAATGAGCAGTCCTTC.

This clonotype was detected ten times or more. The chain couples TRBV2 to TRBJ1-2; 8 bases align to TRBD1. The V and J ends lost 6 bases and 8 bases, in that order; junction bases with no gene match: 14. Germline values: CDR1 SNHLY, CDR2 FYNNEI. The CDR3 consists of 15 residues. In DNA form, the CDR3 reads TGTGCCAGCAGACCCGGACAGGGAGAGGGGTGGGGCTACACCTTC. Its translation is CASRPGQGEGWGYTF.